This T cell receptor (beta chain) emerged from a study of shared clonotypes between healthy human individuals. The repertoire was sequenced with immunoSEQ multiplex PCR; TCRdb's copy has only in-frame clones and lacks some. The table records approximately 2.5 million clones, more than 80% of them present only once. General study findings and limits: Expectations were that clonotype sharing among donors would be affected by sequencing depth. Shared clonotypes: about 5% naive CD4, around 3.7% naive CD8, 2.3% memory CD4, 0.4% memory CD8.

The junction had 7 bases not matched to a gene; V was cut back by 4 bases and J by 7 bases. The length of the CDR3 is 16 residues. In germline, CDR1 is MNHNS, CDR2 SASEGT. About this clone: Antigen: not known.

Source material: naive CD4+ T cells sorted from blood. Subset reported: CD45RA+ positively selected. This receptor was identified in a man in his late teens or twenties in good health. V usage is TRBV6-1 and J usage is TRBJ2-1; 13 bases map to TRBD2. The CDR3 sequence: CASSGRLAGGFNEQFF. CDR3 DNA sequence: TGTGCCAGCAGTGGCCGACTAGCGGGGGGTTTTAATGAGCAGTTCTTC.